This is a list of T cell receptor beta chains from one sample in a study of tumor-infiltrating lymphocytes in primary liver carcinoma. One entry per CDR3 protein results from TCRdb running MiXCR on the multiplex PCR reads. This table holds about 320,000 distinct CDR3 sequences, 55% to 65% found once. The sample taken for sequencing was peripheral blood. The origin of the receptors is a man aged 35 to 55 with primary liver carcinoma and hepatitis B virus infection. Each CDR3 is given with its conserved first and last residue. The order of the fields is CDR3 DNA, CDR3 protein, V gene, J gene, clone size, D gene. D genes are given only for firm matches. Clone size is given for some rows only: seen once, a few or many times, or a class if the clone is expanded.

DNA: TGCGCCAGCGGCTCCACTAGCGGGAGTCCCAATGAGCAGTTCTTC
CDR3: CASGSTSGSPNEQFF
V: TRBV5-1
J: TRBJ2-1
size: .
D: TRBD2

DNA: TGTGCCAGCAAAGGAATGCGGTATGGCTACACCTTC
CDR3: CASKGMRYGYTF
V: TRBV6-5
J: TRBJ1-2
size: many
D: .

DNA: TGTGCCAGCAGTTTGTCGGGACACCCCACAGATACGCAGTATTTT
CDR3: CASSLSGHPTDTQYF
V: TRBV12-3/TRBV12-4
J: TRBJ2-3
size: many
D: .

DNA: TGTGCCAGCAGTTTATACCGAGGACAGGGGAAAGATACGCAGTATTTT
CDR3: CASSLYRGQGKDTQYF
V: TRBV28
J: TRBJ2-3
size: .
D: TRBD1

DNA: TGTGCCAGCAGCACACACACCGGGATCTACGAGCAGTACTTC
CDR3: CASSTHTGIYEQYF
V: TRBV7-8
J: TRBJ2-7
size: .
D: .

DNA: TGTGCCAGCAGATCCTCGGGACAGGGGATCAAAGAGACCCAGTACTTC
CDR3: CASRSSGQGIKETQYF
V: TRBV28
J: TRBJ2-5
size: many
D: TRBD1

DNA: TGTGCCAGCAACTCCGGGACAGCCCAAGAGACCCAGTACTTC
CDR3: CASNSGTAQETQYF
V: TRBV11-3
J: TRBJ2-5
size: once
D: TRBD1

DNA: TGTGCCAGCAGTTCGCCAGAAGTTAGTGAGCAGTTCTTC
CDR3: CASSSPEVSEQFF
V: TRBV28
J: TRBJ2-1
size: few
D: .

DNA: TGTGCCAGCAGCTTAGCGCTGACTAGCGGGATCCGCACAGATACGCAGTATTTT
CDR3: CASSLALTSGIRTDTQYF
V: TRBV7-8
J: TRBJ2-3
size: few
D: TRBD2

DNA: TGTGCAAGCAGCCTTGGCGGGAGAGGAGACCAGTACTTC
CDR3: CASSLGGRGDQYF
V: TRBV14
J: TRBJ2-7
size: .
D: TRBD2

DNA: TGTGCCAGCAGCTTATTAGCCCAGAACTCGTACGTTGAGCAGTTCTTC
CDR3: CASSLLAQNSYVEQFF
V: TRBV11-1
J: TRBJ2-1
size: .
D: .

DNA: TGTGCCAGCAGTGAAACCTTTAGCTCCTACGAGCAGTACTTC
CDR3: CASSETFSSYEQYF
V: TRBV6-1
J: TRBJ2-7
size: many
D: .

DNA: TGTGCCAGCGGGCCTAGCGGGAGACCGTACGAGCAGTACTTC
CDR3: CASGPSGRPYEQYF
V: TRBV6-6
J: TRBJ2-7
size: .
D: TRBD2

DNA: TGCGCCAGCAGGACGGACGCTCAAGCAGATACGCAGTATTTC
CDR3: CASRTDAQADTQYF
V: TRBV4-3
J: TRBJ2-3
size: .
D: .

DNA: TGTGCCAGCAGGGGGGGCCCAAGGTACGGGCAGTACTTC
CDR3: CASRGGPRYGQYF
V: TRBV28
J: TRBJ2-7
size: .
D: .

DNA: TGCGCCAGCAGCCAAGATTTATTCGGGGAGACCCAGTACTTC
CDR3: CASSQDLFGETQYF
V: TRBV4-3
J: TRBJ2-5
size: many
D: .

DNA: TGTGCCAGGAGCCCAACCGGGACAGGGATCAACAAGCAGTACTTC
CDR3: CARSPTGTGINKQYF
V: TRBV5-4
J: TRBJ2-7
size: .
D: TRBD1

DNA: TGTACCAGCAGCTTCGCAGGAGCGGGAGGTCTTAATGAGCAGTTCTTC
CDR3: CTSSFAGAGGLNEQFF
V: TRBV11-2
J: TRBJ2-1
size: .
D: TRBD2

DNA: TGCAGCATTCGGACTAGTGGGAGTTGGGCAGAGACCCAGTACTTC
CDR3: CSIRTSGSWAETQYF
V: TRBV29-1
J: TRBJ2-5
size: .
D: TRBD2